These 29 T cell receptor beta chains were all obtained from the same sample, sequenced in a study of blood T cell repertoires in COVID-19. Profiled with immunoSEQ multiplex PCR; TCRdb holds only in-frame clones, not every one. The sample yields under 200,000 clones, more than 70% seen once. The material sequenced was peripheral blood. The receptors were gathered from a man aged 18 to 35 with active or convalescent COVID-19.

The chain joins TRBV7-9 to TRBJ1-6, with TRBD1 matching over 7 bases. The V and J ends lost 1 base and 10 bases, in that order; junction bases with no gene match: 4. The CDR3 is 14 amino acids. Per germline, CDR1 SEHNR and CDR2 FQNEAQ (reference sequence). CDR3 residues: CASSLVQGKSPLHF. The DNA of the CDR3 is TGTGCCAGCAGCTTAGTACAGGGGAAGTCACCCCTCCACTTT.

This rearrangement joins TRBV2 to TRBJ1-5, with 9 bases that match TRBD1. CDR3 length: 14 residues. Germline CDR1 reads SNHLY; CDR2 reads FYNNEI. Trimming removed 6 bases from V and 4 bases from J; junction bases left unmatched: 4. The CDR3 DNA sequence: TGTGCCAGCAGCCCGACAGGGGGGAATCAGCCCCAGCATTTT. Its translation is CASSPTGGNQPQHF.

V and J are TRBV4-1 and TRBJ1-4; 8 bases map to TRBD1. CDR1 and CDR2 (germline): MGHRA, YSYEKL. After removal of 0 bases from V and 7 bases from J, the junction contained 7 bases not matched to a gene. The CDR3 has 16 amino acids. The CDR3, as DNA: TGCGCCAGCAGCCAAGATTACGCAGGGGGCTTTGAAAAACTGTTTTTT. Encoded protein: CASSQDYAGGFEKLFF.

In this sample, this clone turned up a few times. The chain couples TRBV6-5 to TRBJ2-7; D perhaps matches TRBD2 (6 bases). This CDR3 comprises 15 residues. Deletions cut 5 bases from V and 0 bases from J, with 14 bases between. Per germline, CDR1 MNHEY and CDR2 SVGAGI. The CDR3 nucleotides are TGTGCCAGCAGTCGGTTTGGGGGGAACTCCTACGAGCAGTACTTC. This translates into CASSRFGGNSYEQYF.

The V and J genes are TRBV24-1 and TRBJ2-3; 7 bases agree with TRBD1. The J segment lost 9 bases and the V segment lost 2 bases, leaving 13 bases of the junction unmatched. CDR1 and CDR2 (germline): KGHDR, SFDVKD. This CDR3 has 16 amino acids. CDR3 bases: TGTGCCACCAGTGATTCCGGAAGGGGGCCCTTGGGAACGCAGTATTTT. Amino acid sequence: CATSDSGRGPLGTQYF.

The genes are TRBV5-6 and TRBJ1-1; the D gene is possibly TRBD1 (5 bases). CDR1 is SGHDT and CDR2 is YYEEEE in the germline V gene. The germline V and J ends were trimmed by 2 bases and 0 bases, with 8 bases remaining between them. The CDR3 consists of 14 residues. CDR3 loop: CASSFGHLNTEAFF. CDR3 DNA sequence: TGTGCCAGCAGCTTCGGACACTTGAACACTGAAGCTTTCTTT. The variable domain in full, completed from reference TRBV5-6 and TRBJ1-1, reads DAGVTQSPTHLIKTRGQQVTLRCSPKSGHDTVSWYQQALGQGPQFIFQYYEEEERQRGNFPDRFSGHQFPNYSSELNVNALLLGDSALYLCASSFGHLNTEAFFGQGTRLTVV.

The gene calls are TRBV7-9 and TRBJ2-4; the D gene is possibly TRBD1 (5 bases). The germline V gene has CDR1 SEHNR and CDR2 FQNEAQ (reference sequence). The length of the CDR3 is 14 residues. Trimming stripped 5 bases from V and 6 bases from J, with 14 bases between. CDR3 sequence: CASSPPGQGNIQYF. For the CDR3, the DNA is TGTGCCAGCAGCCCCCCAGGGCAGGGAAACATTCAGTACTTC.

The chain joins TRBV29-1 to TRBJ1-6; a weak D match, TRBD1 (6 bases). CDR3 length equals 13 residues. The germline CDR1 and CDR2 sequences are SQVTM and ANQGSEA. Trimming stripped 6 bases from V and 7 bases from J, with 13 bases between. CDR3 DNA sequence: TGCAGCGTATCCAGGGGAGGGAATTCACCCCTCCACTTT. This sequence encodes CSVSRGGNSPLHF.

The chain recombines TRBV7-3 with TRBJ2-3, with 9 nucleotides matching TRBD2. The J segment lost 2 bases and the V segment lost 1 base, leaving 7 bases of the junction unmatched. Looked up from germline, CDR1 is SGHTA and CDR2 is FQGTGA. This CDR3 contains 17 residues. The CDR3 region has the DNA TGTGCCAGCAGCTTAAAGGGAGCGGGAGGCTACACAGATACGCAGTATTTT. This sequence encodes CASSLKGAGGYTDTQYF.

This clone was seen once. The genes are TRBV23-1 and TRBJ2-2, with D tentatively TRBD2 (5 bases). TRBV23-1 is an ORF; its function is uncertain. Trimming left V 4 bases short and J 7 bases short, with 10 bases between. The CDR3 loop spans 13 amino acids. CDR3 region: CASSPFRGGELFF. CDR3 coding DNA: TGCGCCAGCAGTCCCTTTCGGGGCGGGGAGCTGTTTTTT.

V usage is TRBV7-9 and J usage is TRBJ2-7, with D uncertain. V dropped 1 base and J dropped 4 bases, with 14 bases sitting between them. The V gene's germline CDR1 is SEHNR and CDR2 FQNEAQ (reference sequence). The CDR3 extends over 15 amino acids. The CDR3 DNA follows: TGTGCCAGCAGCTTAGGAAATCAAGAGAGTTACGAGCAGTACTTC. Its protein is CASSLGNQESYEQYF.

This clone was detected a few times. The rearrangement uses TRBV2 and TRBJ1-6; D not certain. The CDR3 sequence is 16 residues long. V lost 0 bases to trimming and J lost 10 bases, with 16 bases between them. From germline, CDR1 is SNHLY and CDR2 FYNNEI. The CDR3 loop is CASSEAMGRVGSPLHF. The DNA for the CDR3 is TGTGCCAGCAGTGAAGCGATGGGGAGGGTAGGGTCACCCCTCCACTTT.

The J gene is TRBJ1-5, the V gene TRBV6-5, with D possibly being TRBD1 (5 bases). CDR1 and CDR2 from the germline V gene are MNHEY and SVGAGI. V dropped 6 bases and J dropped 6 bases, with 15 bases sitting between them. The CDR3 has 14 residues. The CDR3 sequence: CASRHGGVAQPQHF. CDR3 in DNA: TGTGCCAGCAGACACGGGGGGGTGGCTCAGCCCCAGCATTTT.

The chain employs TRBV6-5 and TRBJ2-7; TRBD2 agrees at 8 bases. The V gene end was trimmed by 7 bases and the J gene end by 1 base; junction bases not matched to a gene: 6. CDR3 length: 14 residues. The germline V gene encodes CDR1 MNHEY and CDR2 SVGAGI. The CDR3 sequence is CASKKSGSSYEQYF. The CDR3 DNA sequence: TGTGCCAGCAAGAAAAGCGGGAGTTCCTACGAGCAGTACTTC.

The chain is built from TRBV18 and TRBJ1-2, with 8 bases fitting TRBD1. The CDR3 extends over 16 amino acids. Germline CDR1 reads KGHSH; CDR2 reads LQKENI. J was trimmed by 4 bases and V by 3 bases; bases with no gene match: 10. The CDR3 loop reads CASSPEGQAPLYGYTF. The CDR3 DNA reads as TGTGCCAGCTCACCGGAGGGACAGGCGCCCCTCTATGGCTACACCTTC.

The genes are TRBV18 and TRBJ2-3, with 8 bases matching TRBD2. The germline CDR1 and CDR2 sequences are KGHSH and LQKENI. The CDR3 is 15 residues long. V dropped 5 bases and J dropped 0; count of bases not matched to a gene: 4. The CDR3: CASSSAGASTDTQYF. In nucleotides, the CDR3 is TGTGCCAGCTCATCAGCGGGGGCTAGCACAGATACGCAGTATTTT. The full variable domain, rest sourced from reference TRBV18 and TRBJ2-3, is NAGVMQNPRHLVRRRGQEARLRCSPMKGHSHVYWYRQLPEEGLKFMVYLQKENIIDESGMPKERFSAEFPKEGPSILRIQQVVRGDSAAYFCASSSAGASTDTQYFGPGTRLTVL.

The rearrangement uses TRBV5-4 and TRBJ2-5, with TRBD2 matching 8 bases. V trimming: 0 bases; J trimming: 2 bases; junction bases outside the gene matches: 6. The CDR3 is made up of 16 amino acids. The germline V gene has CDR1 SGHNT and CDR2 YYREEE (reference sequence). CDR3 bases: TGTGCCAGCAGCTTGGATCCCGGGGGGGGACAAGAGACCCAGTACTTC. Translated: CASSLDPGGGQETQYF.

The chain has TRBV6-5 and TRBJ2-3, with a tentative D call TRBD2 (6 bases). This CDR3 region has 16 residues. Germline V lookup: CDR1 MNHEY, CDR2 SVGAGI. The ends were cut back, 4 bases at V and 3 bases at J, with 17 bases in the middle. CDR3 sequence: CASSSSGGEATDTQYF. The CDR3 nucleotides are TGTGCCAGCAGTTCCTCAGGAGGGGAGGCGACAGATACGCAGTATTTT.

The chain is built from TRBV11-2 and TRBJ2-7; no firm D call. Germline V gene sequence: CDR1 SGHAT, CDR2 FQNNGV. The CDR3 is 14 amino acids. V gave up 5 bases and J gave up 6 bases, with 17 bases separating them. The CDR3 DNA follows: TGTGCCAGCAGCCCCCCCCGCGCTGAGGCCGAGCAGTACTTC. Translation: CASSPPRAEAEQYF.

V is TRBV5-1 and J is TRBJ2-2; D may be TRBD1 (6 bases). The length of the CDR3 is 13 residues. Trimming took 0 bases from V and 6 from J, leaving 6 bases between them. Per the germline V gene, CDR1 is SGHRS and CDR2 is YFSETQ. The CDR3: CASSLEGAGELFF. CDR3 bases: TGCGCCAGCAGCTTGGAGGGGGCCGGGGAGCTGTTTTTT.

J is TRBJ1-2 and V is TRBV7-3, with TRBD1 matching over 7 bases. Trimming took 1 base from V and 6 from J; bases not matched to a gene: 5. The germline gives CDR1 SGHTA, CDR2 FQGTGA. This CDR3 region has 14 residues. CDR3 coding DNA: TGTGCCAGCAGCTTAAGCCAGGGGGACGATGGCTACACCTTC. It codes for CASSLSQGDDGYTF. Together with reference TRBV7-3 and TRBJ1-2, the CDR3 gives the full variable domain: GAGVSQTPSNKVTEKGKYVELRCDPISGHTALYWYRQSLGQGPEFLIYFQGTGAADDSGLPNDRFFAVRPEGSVSTLKIQRTERGDSAVYLCASSLSQGDDGYTFGSGTRLTVV.

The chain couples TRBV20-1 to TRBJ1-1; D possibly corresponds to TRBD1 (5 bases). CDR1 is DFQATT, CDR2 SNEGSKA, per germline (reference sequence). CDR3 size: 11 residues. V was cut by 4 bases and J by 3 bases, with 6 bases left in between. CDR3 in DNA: TGCAGTGCTACACAGGACACTGAAGCTTTCTTT. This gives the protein CSATQDTEAFF.

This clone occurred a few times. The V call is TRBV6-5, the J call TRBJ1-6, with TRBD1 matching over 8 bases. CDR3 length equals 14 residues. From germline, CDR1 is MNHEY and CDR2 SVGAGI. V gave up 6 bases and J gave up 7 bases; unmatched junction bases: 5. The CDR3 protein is CASSRDRQNSPLHF. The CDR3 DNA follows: TGTGCCAGCAGCCGGGACAGGCAAAATTCACCCCTCCACTTT.

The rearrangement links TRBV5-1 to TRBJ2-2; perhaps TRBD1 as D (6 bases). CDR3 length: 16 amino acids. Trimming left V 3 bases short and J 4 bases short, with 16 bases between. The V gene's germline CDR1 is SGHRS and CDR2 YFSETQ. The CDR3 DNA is TGCGCCAGCAGCTACAGGGATACCGTTTTCACCGGGGAGCTGTTTTTT. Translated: CASSYRDTVFTGELFF.

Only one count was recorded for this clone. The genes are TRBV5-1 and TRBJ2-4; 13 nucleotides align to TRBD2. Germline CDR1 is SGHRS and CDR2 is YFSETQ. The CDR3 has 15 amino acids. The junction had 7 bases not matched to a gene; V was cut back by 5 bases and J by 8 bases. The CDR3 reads CASRQGLAGADIQYF. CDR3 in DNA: TGCGCCAGCAGACAAGGACTAGCGGGGGCGGACATTCAGTACTTC.

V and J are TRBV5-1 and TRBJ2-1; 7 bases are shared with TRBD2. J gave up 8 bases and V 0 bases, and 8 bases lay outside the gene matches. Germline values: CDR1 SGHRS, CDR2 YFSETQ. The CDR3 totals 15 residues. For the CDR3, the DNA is TGCGCCAGCAGCTTGGAAAGCGGGGTCTTGGATGAGCAGTTCTTC. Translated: CASSLESGVLDEQFF.

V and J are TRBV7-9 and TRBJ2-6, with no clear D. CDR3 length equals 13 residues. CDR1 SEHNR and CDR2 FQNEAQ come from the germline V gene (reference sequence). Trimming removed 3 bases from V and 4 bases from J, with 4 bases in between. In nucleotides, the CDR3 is TGTGCCAGCAGCTTCGGGGGGGCCAACGTCCTGACTTTC. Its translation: CASSFGGANVLTF.

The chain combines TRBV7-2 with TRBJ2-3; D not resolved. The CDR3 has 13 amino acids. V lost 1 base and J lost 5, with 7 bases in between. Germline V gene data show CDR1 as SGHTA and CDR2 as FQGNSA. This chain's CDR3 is CASSLERIDTQYF. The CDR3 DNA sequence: TGTGCCAGCAGCTTAGAGAGGATAGATACGCAGTATTTT.

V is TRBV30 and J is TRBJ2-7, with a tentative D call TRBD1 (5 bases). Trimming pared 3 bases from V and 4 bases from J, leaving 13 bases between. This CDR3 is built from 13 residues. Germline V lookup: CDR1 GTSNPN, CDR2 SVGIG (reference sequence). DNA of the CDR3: TGTGCCTGGAGCACGACAGTAACTTACGAGCAGTACTTC. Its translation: CAWSTTVTYEQYF.